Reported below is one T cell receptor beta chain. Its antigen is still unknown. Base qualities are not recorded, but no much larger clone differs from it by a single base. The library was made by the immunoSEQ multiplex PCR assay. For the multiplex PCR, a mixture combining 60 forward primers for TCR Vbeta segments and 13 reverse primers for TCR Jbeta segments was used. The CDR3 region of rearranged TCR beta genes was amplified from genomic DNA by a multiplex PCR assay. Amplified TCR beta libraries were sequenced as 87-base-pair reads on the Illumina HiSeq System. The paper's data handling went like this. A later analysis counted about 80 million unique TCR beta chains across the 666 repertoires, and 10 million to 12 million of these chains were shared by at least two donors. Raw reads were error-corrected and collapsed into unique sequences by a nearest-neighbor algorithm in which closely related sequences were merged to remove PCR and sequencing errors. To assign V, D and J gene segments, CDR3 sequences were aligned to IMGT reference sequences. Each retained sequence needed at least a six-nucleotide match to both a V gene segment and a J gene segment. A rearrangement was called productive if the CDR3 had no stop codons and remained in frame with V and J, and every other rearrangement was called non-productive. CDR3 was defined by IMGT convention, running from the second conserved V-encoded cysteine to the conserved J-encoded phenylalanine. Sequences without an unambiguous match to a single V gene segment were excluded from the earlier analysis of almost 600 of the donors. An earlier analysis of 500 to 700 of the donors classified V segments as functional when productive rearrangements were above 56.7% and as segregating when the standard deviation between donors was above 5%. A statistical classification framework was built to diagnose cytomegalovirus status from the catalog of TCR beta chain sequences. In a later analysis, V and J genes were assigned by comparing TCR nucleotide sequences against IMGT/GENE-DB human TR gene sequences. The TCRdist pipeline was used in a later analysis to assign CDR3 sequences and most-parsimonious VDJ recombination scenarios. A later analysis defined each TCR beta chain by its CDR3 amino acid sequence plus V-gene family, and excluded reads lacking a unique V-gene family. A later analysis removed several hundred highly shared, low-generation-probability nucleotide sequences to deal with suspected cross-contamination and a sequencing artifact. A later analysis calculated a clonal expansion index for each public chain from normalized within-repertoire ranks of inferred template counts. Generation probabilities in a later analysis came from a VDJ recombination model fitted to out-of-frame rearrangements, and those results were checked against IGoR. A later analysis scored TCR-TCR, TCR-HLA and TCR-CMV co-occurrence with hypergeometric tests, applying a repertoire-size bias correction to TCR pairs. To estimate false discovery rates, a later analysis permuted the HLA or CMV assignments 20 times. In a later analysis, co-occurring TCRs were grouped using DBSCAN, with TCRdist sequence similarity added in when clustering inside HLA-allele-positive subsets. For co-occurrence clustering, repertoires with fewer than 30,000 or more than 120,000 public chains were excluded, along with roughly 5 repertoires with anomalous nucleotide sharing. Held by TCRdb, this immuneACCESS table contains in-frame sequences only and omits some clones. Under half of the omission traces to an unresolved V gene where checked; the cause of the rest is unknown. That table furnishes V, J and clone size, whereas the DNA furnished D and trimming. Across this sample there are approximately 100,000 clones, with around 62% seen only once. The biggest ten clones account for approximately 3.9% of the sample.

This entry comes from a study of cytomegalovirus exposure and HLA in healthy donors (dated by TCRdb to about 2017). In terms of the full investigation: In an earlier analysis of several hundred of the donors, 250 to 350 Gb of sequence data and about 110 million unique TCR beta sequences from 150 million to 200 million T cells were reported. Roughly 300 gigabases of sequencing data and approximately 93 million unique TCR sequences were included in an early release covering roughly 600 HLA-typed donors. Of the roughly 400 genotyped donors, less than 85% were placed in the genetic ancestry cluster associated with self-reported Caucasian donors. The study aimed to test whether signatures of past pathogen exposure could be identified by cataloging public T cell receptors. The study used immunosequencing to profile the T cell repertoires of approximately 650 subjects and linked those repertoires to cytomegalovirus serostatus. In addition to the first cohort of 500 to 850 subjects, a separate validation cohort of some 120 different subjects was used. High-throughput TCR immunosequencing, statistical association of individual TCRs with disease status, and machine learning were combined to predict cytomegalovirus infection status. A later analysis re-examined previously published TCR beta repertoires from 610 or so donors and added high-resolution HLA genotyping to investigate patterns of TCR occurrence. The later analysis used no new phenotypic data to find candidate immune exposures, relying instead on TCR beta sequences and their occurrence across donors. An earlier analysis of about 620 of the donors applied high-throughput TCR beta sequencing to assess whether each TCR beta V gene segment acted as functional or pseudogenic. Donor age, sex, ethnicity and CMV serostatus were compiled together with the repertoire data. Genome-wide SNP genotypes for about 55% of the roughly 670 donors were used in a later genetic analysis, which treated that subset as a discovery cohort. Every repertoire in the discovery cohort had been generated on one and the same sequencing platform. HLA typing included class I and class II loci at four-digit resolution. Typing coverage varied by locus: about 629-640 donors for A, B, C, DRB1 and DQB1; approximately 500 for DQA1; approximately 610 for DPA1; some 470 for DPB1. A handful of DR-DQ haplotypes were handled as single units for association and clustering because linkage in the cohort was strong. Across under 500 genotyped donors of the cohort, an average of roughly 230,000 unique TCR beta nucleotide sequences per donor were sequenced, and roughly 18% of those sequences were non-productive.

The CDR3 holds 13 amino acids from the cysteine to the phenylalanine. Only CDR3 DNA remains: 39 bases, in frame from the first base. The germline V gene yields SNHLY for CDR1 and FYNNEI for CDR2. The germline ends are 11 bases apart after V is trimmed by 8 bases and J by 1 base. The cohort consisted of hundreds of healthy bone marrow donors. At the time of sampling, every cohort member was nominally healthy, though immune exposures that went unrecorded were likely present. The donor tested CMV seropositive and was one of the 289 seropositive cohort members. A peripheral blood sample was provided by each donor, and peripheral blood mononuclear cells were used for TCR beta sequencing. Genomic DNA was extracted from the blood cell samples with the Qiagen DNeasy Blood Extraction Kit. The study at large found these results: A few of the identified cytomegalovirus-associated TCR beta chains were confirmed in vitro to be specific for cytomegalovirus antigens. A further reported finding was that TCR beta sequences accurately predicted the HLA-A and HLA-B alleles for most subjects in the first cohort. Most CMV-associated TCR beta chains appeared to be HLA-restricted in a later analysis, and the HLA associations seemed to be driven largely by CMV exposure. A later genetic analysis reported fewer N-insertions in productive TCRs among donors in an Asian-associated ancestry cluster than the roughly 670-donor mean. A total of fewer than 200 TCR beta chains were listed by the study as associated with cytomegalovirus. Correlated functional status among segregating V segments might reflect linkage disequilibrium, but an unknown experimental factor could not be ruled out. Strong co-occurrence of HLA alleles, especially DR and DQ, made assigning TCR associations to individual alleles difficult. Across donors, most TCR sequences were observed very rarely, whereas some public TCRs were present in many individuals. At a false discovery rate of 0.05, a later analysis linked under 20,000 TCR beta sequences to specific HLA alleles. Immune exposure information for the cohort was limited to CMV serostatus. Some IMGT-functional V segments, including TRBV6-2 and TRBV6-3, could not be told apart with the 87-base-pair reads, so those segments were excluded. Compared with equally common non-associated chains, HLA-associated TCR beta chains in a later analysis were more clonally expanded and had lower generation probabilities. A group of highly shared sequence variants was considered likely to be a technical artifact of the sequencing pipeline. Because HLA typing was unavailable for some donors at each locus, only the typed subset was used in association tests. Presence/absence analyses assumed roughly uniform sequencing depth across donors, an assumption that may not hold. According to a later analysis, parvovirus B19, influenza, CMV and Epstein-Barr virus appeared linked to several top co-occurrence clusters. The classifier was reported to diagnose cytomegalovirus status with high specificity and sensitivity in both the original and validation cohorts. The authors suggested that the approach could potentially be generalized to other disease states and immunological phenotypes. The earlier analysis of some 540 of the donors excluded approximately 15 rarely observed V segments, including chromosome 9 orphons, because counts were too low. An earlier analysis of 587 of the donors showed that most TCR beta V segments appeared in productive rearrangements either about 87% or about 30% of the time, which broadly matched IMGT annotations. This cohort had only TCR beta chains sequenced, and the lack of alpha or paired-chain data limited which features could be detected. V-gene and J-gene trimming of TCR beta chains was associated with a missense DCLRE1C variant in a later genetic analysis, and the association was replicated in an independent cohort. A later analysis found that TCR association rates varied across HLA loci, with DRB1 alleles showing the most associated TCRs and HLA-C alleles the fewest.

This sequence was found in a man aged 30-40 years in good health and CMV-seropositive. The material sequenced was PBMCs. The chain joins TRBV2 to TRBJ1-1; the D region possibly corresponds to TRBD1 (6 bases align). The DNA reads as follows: TGTGCCAGCTGTCGGACAGAGAACACTGAAGCTTTCTTT. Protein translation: CASCRTENTEAFF.